These 6 T cell receptor beta chains originate from one sample sequenced in a study of CD8 T cells in Susac syndrome. The RNA, 0.5 to 1 ug, was put through reverse transcription using random hexamers. In TCRdb, the immunoSEQ multiplex PCR reads were re-called with MiXCR into one record per CDR3 protein. The sample shows some 110,000 distinct CDR3 sequences, more than 85% of them seen only once. The specimen sequenced was CD4+ T cells from PBMCs. The source of these receptors is a human donor with multiple sclerosis.

This clonotype was seen a single time. This sequence joins TRBV5-5 and TRBJ1-1; D possibly corresponds to TRBD1 (5 bases). V lost 4 bases, J lost 1 base, and 14 bases lay in between. Looked up from germline, CDR1 is SGHKS and CDR2 is YYEKEE (reference sequence). The CDR3 spans 15 residues. The CDR3 sequence: CASSARDGRNTEAFF. CDR3 sequence (DNA): TGTGCCAGCAGCGCTCGGGACGGCCGGAACACTGAAGCTTTCTTT.

The chain carries TRBV5-1 and TRBJ2-1; D is undetermined. CDR1 and CDR2 (germline): SGHRS, YFSETQ. The V and J ends lost 4 bases and 5 bases respectively, with 10 bases between them. The CDR3 extends over 13 amino acids. The CDR3 coding sequence is TGCGCCAGCAGCCTCGCCTTGGACAATGAGCAGTTCTTC. This sequence encodes CASSLALDNEQFF.

The V call is TRBV30, the J call TRBJ2-7; the match to TRBD1 covers 10 bases. The germline V gene encodes CDR1 GTSNPN and CDR2 SVGIG (reference sequence). The CDR3 is 12 residues long. Unmatched junction bases numbered 7, after V lost 7 bases and J lost 7 bases. The CDR3 reads CAFDRGPREQYF. The CDR3 DNA is TGTGCCTTTGACAGGGGGCCGAGAGAGCAGTACTTC.

The chain carries TRBV7-2 and TRBJ1-2, with unresolved D. CDR1 and CDR2 (germline): SGHTA, FQGNSA. The V and J ends lost 5 bases and 0 bases respectively, with 7 bases between them. CDR3 length equals 13 residues. The CDR3 region is CASSVAANYGYTF. CDR3 DNA sequence: TGTGCCAGCAGCGTGGCAGCTAACTATGGCTACACCTTC. The full variable domain, with the rest looked up from reference TRBV7-2 and TRBJ1-2, is GAGVSQSPSNKVTEKGKDVELRCDPISGHTALYWYRQSLGQGLEFLIYFQGNSAPDKSGLPSDRFSAERTGGSVSTLTIQRTQQEDSAVYLCASSVAANYGYTFGSGTRLTVV.

The chain couples TRBV6-5 to TRBJ2-7, with D perhaps TRBD1 (6 bases). This CDR3 has 14 residues. Germline V gene data show CDR1 as MNHEY and CDR2 as SVGAGI. V was clipped by 5 bases and J by 0 bases, with 11 bases between them. For the CDR3, the DNA is TGTGCCAGCAGTCTTCTGACAGGCTCCTACGAGCAGTACTTC. Translated: CASSLLTGSYEQYF.

The chain is built from TRBV30 and TRBJ1-5, with 9 bases that match TRBD1. This CDR3 is built from 16 residues. Losses at the gene ends were 3 bases for V and 0 bases for J; bases not matched to a gene: 6. Germline-derived CDR1 and CDR2 are GTSNPN and SVGIG (reference sequence). CDR3: CAWSNHRGRSNQPQHF. DNA of the CDR3: TGTGCCTGGAGCAATCACAGGGGGCGTAGCAATCAGCCCCAGCATTTT.